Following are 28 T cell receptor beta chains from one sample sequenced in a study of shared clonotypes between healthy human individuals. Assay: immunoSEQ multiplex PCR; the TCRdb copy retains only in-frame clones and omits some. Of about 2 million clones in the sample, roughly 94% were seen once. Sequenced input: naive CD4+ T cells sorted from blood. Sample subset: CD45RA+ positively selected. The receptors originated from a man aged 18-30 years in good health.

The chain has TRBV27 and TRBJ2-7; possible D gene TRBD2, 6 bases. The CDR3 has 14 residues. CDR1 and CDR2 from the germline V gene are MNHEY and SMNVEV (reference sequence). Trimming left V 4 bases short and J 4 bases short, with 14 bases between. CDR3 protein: CASSSGGGKYEQYF. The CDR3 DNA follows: TGTGCCAGCAGTTCAGGTGGCGGGAAGTACGAGCAGTACTTC.

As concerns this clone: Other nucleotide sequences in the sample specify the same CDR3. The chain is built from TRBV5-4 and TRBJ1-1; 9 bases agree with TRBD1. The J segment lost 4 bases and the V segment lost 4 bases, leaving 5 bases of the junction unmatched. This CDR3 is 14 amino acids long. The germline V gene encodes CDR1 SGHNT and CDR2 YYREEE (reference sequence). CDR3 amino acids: CASSATGGGTEAFF. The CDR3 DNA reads TGTGCCAGCAGCGCGACAGGGGGTGGCACTGAAGCTTTCTTT.

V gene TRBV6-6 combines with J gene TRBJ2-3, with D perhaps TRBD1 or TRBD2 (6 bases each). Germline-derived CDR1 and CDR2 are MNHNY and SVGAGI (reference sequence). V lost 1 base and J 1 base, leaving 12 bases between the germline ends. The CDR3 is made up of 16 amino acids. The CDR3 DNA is TGTGCCAGCAGTTACTTACAGGGAGGTCGCACAGATACGCAGTATTTT. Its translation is CASSYLQGGRTDTQYF.

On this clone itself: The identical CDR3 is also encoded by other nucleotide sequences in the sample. This chain's CDR3 is CASSVEGGNTIYF. CDR3 coding DNA: TGTGCCAGCAGCGTGGAGGGAGGAAACACCATATATTTT. This chain links TRBV9 with TRBJ1-3; D is uncertain. Trimming removed 2 bases from V and 4 bases from J, with 7 bases in between. This CDR3 has 13 amino acids. Germline loops: CDR1 SGDLS, CDR2 YYNGEE. Using reference TRBV9 and TRBJ1-3 for the parts outside the CDR3, the full variable domain is DSGVTQTPKHLITATGQRVTLRCSPRSGDLSVYWYQQSLDQGLQFLIQYYNGEERAKGNILERFSAQQFPDLHSELNLSSLELGDSALYFCASSVEGGNTIYFGEGSWLTVV.

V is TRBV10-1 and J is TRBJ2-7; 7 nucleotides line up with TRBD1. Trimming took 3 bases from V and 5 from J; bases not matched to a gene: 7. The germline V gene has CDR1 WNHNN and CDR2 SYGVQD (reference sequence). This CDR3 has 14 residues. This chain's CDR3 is CASSDQTGSDEQYF. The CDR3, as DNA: TGCGCCAGCAGTGACCAGACAGGGTCCGACGAGCAGTACTTC.

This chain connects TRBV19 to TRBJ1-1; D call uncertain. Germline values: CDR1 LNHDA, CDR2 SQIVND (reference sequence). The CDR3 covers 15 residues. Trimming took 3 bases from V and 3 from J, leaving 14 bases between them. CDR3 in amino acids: CASSIWQHADTEAFF. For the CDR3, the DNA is TGTGCCAGTAGTATTTGGCAACACGCGGACACTGAAGCTTTCTTT.

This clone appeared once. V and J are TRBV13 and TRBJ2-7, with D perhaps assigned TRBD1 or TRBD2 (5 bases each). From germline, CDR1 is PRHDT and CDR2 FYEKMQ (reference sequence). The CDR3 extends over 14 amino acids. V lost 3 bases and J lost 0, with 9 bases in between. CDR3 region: CASSFRDHSYEQYF. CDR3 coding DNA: TGTGCCAGCAGCTTCCGGGACCACTCCTACGAGCAGTACTTC. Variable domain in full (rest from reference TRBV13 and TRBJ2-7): AAGVIQSPRHLIKEKRETATLKCYPIPRHDTVYWYQQGPGQDPQFLISFYEKMQSDKGSIPDRFSAQQFSDYHSELNMSSLELGDSALYFCASSFRDHSYEQYFGPGTRLTVT.

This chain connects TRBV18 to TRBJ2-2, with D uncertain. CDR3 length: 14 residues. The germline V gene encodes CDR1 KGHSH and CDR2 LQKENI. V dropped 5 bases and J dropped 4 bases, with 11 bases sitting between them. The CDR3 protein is CASSTTDGTGELFF. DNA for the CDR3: TGTGCCAGCTCAACAACGGACGGCACCGGGGAGCTGTTTTTT.

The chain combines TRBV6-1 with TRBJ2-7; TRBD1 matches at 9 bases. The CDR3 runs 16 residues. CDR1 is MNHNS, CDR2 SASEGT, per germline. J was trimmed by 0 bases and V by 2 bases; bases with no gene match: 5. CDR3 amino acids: CASSEYGTGSSYEQYF. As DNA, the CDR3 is TGTGCCAGCAGTGAATATGGGACAGGGAGCTCCTACGAGCAGTACTTC.

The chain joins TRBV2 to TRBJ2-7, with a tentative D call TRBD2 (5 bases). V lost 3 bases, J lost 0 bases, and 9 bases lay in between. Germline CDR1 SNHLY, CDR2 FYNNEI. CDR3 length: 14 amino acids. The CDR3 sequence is CASSEEAGSYEQYF. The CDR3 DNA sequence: TGTGCCAGCAGTGAGGAGGCGGGCTCCTACGAGCAGTACTTC.

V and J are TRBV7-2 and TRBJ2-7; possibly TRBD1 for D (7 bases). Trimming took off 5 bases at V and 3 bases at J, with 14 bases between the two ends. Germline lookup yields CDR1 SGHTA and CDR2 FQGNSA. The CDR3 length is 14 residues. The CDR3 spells CASSVSGGNYEQYF. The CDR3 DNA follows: TGTGCCAGCAGCGTATCAGGGGGGAACTACGAGCAGTACTTC.

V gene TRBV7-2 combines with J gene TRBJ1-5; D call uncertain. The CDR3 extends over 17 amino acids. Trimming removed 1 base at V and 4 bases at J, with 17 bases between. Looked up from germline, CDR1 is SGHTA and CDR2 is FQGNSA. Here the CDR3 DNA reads TGTGCCAGCAGCTTAGTCGGGTCGTCAGGAGTTAATCAGCCCCAGCATTTT. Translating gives CASSLVGSSGVNQPQHF.

CDR3 in amino acids: CASSLAGSIYTGELFF. In DNA form, the CDR3 reads TGTGCCAGCAGCTTAGCGGGAAGCATATACACCGGGGAGCTGTTTTTT. The rearrangement links TRBV7-2 to TRBJ2-2; D call uncertain. V was trimmed by 0 bases and J by 3 bases, leaving 11 bases between them. Germline CDR1 reads SGHTA; CDR2 reads FQGNSA. This CDR3 spans 16 amino acids. Using reference TRBV7-2 and TRBJ2-2 for the parts outside the CDR3, the full variable domain is GAGVSQSPSNKVTEKGKDVELRCDPISGHTALYWYRQSLGQGLEFLIYFQGNSAPDKSGLPSDRFSAERTGGSVSTLTIQRTQQEDSAVYLCASSLAGSIYTGELFFGEGSRLTVL.

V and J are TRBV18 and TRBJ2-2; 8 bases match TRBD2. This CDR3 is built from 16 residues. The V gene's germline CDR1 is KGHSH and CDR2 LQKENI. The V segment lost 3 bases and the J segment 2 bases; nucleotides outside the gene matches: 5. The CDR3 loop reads CASSPYSGRNTGELFF. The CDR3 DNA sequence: TGTGCCAGCTCACCCTACAGCGGGAGAAACACCGGGGAGCTGTTTTTT.

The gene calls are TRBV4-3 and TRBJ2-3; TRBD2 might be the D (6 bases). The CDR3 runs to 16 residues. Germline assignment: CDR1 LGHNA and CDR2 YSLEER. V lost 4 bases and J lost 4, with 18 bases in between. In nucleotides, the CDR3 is TGCGCCAGCAGCCGTAATGGACTAACGGCCCCAGATACGCAGTATTTT. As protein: CASSRNGLTAPDTQYF.

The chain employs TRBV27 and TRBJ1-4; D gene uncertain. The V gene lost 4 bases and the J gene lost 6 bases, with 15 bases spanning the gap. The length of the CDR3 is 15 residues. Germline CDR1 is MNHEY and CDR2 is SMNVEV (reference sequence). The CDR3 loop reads CASSSRVGRYEKLFF. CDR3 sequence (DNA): TGTGCCAGCAGTTCAAGGGTAGGGCGTTATGAAAAACTGTTTTTT.

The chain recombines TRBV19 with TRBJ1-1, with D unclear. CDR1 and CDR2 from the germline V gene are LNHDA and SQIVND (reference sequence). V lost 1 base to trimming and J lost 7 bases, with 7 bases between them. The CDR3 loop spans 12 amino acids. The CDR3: CASSIGKGEAFF. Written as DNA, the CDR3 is TGTGCCAGTAGTATAGGGAAGGGTGAAGCTTTCTTT. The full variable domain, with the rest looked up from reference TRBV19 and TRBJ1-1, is DGGITQSPKYLFRKEGQNVTLSCEQNLNHDAMYWYRQDPGQGLRLIYYSQIVNDFQKGDIAEGYSVSREKKESFPLTVTSAQKNPTAFYLCASSIGKGEAFFGQGTRLTVV.

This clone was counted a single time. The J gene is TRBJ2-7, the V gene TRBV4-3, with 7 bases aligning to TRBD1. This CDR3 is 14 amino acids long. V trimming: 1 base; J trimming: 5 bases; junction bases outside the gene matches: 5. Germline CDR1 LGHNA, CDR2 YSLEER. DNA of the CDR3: TGCGCCAGCAGCCAAGGTACAGGGGTAAACGAGCAGTACTTC. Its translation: CASSQGTGVNEQYF.

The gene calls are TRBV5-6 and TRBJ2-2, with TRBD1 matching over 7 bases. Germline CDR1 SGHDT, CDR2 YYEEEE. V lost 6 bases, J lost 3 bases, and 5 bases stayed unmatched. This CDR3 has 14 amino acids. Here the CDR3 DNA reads TGTGCCAGCATCTACAGGGGTGACACCGGGGAGCTGTTTTTT. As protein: CASIYRGDTGELFF.

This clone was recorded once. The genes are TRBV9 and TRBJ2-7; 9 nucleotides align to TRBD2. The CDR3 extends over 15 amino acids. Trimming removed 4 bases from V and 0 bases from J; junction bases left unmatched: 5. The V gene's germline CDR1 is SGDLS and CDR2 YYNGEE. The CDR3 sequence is CASSPGLASSYEQYF. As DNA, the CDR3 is TGTGCCAGCAGCCCAGGACTAGCGTCCTCCTACGAGCAGTACTTC.

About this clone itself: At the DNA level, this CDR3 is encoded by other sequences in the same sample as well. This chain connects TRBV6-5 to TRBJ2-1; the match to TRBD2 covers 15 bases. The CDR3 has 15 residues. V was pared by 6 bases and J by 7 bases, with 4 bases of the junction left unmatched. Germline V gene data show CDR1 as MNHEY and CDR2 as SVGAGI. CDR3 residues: CASSSGLAGGNEQFF. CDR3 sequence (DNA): TGTGCCAGCAGCAGTGGACTAGCGGGAGGGAATGAGCAGTTCTTC.

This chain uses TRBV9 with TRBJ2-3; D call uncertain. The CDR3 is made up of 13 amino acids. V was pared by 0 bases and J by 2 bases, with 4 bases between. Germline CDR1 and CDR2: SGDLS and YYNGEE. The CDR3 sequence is CASSVAVTDTQYF. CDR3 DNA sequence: TGTGCCAGCAGCGTAGCTGTCACAGATACGCAGTATTTT. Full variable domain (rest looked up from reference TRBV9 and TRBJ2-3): DSGVTQTPKHLITATGQRVTLRCSPRSGDLSVYWYQQSLDQGLQFLIQYYNGEERAKGNILERFSAQQFPDLHSELNLSSLELGDSALYFCASSVAVTDTQYFGPGTRLTVL.

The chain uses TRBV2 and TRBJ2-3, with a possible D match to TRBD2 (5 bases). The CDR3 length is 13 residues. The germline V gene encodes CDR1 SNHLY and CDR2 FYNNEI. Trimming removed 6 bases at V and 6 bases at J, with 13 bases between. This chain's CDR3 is CASSTRLLDTQYF. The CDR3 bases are TGTGCCAGCAGCACGAGACTACTGGATACGCAGTATTTT.

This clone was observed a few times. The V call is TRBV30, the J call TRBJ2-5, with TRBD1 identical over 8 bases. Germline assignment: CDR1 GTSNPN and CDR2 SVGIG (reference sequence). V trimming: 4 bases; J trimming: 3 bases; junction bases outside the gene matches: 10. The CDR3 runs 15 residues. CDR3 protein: CAWTKPGGGEETQYF. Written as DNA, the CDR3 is TGTGCCTGGACCAAGCCAGGGGGCGGCGAAGAGACCCAGTACTTC.

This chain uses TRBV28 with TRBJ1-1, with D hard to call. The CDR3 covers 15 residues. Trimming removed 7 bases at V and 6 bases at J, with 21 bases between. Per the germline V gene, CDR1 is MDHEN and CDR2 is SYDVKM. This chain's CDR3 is CASTVGSGRVPEAFF. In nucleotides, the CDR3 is TGTGCCAGCACAGTCGGATCGGGTCGGGTACCTGAAGCTTTCTTT. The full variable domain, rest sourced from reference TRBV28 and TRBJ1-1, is DVKVTQSSRYLVKRTGEKVFLECVQDMDHENMFWYRQDPGLGLRLIYFSYDVKMKEKGDIPEGYSVSREKKERFSLILESASTNQTSMYLCASTVGSGRVPEAFFGQGTRLTVV.

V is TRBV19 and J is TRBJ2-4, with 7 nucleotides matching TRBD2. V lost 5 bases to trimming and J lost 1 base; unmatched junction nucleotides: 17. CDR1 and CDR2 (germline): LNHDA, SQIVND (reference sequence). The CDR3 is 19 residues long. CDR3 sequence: CASSPGGTTTRIAKNIQYF. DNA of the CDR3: TGTGCCAGTAGTCCCGGTGGGACTACCACGAGGATTGCCAAAAACATTCAGTACTTC.

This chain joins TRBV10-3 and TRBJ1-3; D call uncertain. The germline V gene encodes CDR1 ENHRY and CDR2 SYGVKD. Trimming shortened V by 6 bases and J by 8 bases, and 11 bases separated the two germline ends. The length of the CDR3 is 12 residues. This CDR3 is CAISLEAHTIYF. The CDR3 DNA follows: TGTGCCATCAGCCTGGAGGCTCACACCATATATTTT.

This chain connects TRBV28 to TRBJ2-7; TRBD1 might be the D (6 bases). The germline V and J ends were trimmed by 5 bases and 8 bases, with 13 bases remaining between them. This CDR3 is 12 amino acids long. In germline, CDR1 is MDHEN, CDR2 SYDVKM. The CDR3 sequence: CASSPNREQQYF. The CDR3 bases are TGTGCCAGCAGTCCGAACAGGGAGCAGCAGTACTTC.